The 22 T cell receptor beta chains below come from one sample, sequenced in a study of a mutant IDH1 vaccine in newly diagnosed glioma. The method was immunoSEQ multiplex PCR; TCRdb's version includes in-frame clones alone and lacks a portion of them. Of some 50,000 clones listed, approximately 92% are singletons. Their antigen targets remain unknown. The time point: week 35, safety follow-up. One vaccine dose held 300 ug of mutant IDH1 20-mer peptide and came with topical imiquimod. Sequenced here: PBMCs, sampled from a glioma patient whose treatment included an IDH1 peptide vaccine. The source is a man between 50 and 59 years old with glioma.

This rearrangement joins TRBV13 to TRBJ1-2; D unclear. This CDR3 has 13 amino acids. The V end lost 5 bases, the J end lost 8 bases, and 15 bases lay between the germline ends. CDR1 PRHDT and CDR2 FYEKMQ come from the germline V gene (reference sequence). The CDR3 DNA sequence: TGTGCCAGCAGCACCCTGGACCCCACGGGCTACACCTTC. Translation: CASSTLDPTGYTF.

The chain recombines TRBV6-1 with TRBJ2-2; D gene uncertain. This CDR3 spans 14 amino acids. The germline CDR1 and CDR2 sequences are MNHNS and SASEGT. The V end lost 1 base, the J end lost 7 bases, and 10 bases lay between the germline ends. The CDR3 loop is CASSEDLRFGELFF. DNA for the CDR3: TGTGCCAGCAGTGAAGATCTGAGGTTCGGGGAGCTGTTTTTT.

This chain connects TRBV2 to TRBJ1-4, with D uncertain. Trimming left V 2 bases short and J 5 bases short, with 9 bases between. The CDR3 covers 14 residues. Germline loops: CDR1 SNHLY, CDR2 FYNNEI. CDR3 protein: CASSEHDPNEKLFF. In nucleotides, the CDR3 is TGTGCCAGCAGTGAACACGATCCAAATGAAAAACTGTTTTTT. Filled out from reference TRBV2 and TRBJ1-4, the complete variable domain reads EPEVTQTPSHQVTQMGQEVILRCVPISNHLYFYWYRQILGQKVEFLVSFYNNEISEKSEIFDDQFSVERPDGSNFTLKIRSTKLEDSAMYFCASSEHDPNEKLFFGSGTQLSVL.

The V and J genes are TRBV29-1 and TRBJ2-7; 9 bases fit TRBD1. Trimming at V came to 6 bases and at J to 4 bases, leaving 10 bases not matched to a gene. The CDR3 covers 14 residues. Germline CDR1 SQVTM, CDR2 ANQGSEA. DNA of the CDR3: TGCAGCGTAACAGGGGGACAGGGCCCATACGAGCAGTACTTC. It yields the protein CSVTGGQGPYEQYF.

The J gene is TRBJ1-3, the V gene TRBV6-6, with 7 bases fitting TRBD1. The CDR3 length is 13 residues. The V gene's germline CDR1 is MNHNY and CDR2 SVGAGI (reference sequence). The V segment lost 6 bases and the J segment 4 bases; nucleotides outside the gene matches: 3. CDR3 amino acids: CASSRGQGNTIYF. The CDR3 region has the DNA TGTGCCAGCAGCCGGGGACAGGGAAACACCATATATTTT.

CDR3 coding DNA: TGTGCCAGCAGCCTACAGGACAGGGAAGACATTCAGTACTTC. This sequence encodes CASSLQDREDIQYF. This rearrangement joins TRBV7-9 to TRBJ2-4; 8 bases are a match to TRBD1. J was trimmed by 8 bases and V by 5 bases; bases with no gene match: 8. The CDR3 consists of 14 residues. Germline values: CDR1 SEHNR, CDR2 FQNEAQ (reference sequence).

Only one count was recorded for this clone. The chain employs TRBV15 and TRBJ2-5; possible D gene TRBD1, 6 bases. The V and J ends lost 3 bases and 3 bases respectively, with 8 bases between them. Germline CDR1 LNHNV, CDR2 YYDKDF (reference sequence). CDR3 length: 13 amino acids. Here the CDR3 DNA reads TGTGCCACCAGCAGGACAGGTGAAGAGACCCAGTACTTC. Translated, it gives CATSRTGEETQYF. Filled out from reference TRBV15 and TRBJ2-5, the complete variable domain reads DAMVIQNPRYQVTQFGKPVTLSCSQTLNHNVMYWYQQKSSQAPKLLFHYYDKDFNNEADTPDNFQSRRPNTSFCFLDIRSPGLGDTAMYLCATSRTGEETQYFGPGTRLLVL.

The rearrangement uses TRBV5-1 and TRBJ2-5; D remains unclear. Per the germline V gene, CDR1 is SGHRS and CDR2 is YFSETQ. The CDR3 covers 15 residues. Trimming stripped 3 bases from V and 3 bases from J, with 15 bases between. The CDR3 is CASSSDGRNKETQYF. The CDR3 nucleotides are TGCGCCAGCAGCTCTGACGGCAGGAACAAAGAGACCCAGTACTTC.

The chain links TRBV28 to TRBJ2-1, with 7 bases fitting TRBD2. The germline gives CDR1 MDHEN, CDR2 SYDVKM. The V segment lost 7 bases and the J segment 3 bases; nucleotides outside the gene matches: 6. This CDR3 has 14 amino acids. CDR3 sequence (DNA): TGTGCCAGCAAACCCCCGGGGGGCTACAATGAGCAGTTCTTC. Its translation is CASKPPGGYNEQFF.

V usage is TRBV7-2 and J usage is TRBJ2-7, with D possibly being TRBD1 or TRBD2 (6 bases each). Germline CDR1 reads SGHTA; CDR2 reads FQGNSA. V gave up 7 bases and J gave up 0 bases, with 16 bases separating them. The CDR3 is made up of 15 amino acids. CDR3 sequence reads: CASTHIGGSSYEQYF. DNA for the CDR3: TGTGCCAGCACCCACATAGGGGGGAGCTCCTACGAGCAGTACTTC.

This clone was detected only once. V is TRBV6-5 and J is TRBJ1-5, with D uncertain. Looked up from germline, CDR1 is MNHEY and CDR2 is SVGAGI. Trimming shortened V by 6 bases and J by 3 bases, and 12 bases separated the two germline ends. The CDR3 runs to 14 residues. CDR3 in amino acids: CASRPQKYNQPQHF. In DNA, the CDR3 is TGTGCCAGCAGACCACAGAAGTACAATCAGCCCCAGCATTTT.

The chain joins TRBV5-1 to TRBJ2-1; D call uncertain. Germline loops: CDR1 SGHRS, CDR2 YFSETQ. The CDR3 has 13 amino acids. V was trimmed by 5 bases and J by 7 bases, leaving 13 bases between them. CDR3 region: CASSFEIVNEQFF. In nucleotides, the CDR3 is TGCGCCAGCAGTTTTGAGATCGTAAATGAGCAGTTCTTC.

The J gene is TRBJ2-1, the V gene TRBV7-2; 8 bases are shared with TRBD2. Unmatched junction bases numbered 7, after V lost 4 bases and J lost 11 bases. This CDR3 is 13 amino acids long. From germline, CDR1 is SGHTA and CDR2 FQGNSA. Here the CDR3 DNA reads TGTGCCAGCAGCTCCATAGCGGGATTGCAGCAGTTCTTC. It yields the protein CASSSIAGLQQFF.

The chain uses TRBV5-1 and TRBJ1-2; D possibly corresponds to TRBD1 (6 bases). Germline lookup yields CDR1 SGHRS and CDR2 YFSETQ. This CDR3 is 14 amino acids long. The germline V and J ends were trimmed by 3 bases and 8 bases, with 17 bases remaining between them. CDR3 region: CASSSGTPTVGYTF. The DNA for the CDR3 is TGCGCCAGCAGCTCCGGGACACCCACTGTGGGCTACACCTTC.

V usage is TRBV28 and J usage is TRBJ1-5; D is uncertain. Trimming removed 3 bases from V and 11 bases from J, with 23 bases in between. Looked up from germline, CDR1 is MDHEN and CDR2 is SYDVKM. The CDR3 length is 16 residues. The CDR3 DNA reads TGTGCCAGCAGTTTCGGCCGCCTCGATGCCCCAAGTTCCCAGCATTTT. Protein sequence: CASSFGRLDAPSSQHF. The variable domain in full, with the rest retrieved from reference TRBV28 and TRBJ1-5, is DVKVTQSSRYLVKRTGEKVFLECVQDMDHENMFWYRQDPGLGLRLIYFSYDVKMKEKGDIPEGYSVSREKKERFSLILESASTNQTSMYLCASSFGRLDAPSSQHFGDGTRLSIL.

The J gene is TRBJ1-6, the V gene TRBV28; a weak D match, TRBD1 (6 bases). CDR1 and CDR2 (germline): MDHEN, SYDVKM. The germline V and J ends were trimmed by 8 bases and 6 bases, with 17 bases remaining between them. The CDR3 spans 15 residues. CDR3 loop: CASGGSELLNSPLHF. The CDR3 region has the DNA TGTGCCAGCGGGGGCTCAGAGCTTCTTAATTCACCCCTCCACTTT.

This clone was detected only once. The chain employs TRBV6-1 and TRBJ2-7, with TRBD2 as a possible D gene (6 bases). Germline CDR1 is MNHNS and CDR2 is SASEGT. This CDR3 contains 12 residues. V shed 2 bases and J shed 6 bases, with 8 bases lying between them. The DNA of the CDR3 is TGTGCCAGCAGTGAAATGGGAGGCGAGCAGTACTTC. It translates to CASSEMGGEQYF.

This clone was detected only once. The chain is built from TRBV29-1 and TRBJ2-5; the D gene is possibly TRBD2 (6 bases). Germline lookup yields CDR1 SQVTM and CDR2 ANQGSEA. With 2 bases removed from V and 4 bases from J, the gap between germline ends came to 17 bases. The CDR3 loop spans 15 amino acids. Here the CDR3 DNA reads TGCAGCGTTGAACCCTCTAGCGACGGAGGAGAGACCCAGTACTTC. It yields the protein CSVEPSSDGGETQYF.

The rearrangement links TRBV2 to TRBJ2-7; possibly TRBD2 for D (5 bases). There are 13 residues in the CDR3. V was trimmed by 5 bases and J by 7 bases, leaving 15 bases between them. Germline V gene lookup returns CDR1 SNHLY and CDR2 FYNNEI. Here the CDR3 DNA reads TGTGCCAGCAGTCAGAGGGCGCGCTATGAGCAGTACTTC. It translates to CASSQRARYEQYF. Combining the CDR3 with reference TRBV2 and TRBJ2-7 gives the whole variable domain EPEVTQTPSHQVTQMGQEVILRCVPISNHLYFYWYRQILGQKVEFLVSFYNNEISEKSEIFDDQFSVERPDGSNFTLKIRSTKLEDSAMYFCASSQRARYEQYFGPGTRLTVT.

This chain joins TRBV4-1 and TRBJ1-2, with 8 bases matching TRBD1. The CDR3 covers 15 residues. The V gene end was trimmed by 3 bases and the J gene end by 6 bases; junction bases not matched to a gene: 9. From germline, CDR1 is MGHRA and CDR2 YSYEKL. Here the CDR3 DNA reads TGCGCCAGCAGCCAGGCTAGGACAGGGACACATGGCTACACCTTC. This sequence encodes CASSQARTGTHGYTF.

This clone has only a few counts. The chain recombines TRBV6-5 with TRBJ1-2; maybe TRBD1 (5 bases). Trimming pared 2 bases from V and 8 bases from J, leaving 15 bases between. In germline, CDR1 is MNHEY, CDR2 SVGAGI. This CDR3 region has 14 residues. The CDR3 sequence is CASSYGDPLGGYTF. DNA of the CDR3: TGTGCCAGCAGTTACGGGGACCCCCTGGGAGGCTACACCTTC.

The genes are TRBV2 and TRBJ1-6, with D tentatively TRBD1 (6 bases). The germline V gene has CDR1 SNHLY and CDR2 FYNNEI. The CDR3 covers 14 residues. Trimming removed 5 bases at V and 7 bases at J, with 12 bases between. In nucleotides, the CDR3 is TGTGCCAGCAGTCCCGGGACACGGAATTCACCCCTCCACTTT. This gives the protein CASSPGTRNSPLHF.